This entry lists 28 T cell receptor beta chains sequenced from one sample in a study of shared clonotypes between healthy human individuals. Only in-frame clones appear in the TCRdb table, and some are missing; sequencing was by immunoSEQ multiplex PCR. This table holds 450,000 to 600,000 clones, approximately 85% found once. The specimen sequenced was PBMCs. These TCRs come from a woman in her thirties or forties in good health. Some clones in this sample may be carry-over from other donors' samples.

The chain has TRBV30 and TRBJ2-5; tentatively, D is TRBD2 (6 bases). This CDR3 has 14 amino acids. Germline V gene sequence: CDR1 GTSNPN, CDR2 SVGIG (reference sequence). V lost 3 bases and J lost 5, with 16 bases in between. In DNA form, the CDR3 reads TGTGCCTGGAGCGAGGGAGGCAGCGTGGAGACCCAGTACTTC. Its protein is CAWSEGGSVETQYF.

Only one count was recorded for this clone. The chain uses TRBV4-1 and TRBJ1-2; D gene ambiguous. The V gene lost 0 bases and the J gene lost 6 bases, with 23 bases spanning the gap. CDR1 and CDR2 (germline): MGHRA, YSYEKL. The CDR3 runs to 18 residues. In nucleotides, the CDR3 is TGCGCCAGCAGCCAAGATGCATTGTCGGCACTGTGGTCGGATGGCTACACCTTC. This gives the protein CASSQDALSALWSDGYTF.

CDR3 amino acids: CASSEYGGKGETQYF. The CDR3 bases are TGTGCCAGCAGTGAATATGGGGGTAAGGGAGAGACCCAGTACTTC. The chain carries TRBV25-1 and TRBJ2-5; D may match TRBD1 or TRBD2 (5 bases each). The V gene lost 0 bases and the J gene lost 4 bases, with 12 bases spanning the gap. CDR3 length: 15 amino acids. The germline V gene has CDR1 MGHDK and CDR2 SYGVNS.

This clone occurred a few times. J is TRBJ1-2 and V is TRBV19; D possibly corresponds to TRBD1 (6 bases). V lost 5 bases and J lost 5, with 24 bases in between. Germline V gene data show CDR1 as LNHDA and CDR2 as SQIVND (reference sequence). This CDR3 has 17 amino acids. In DNA, the CDR3 is TGTGCCAGTAGTCCAGGGACTCAACTCACGAGGGGGTATGGCTACACCTTC. Residues: CASSPGTQLTRGYGYTF.

This clone was picked up one time. The chain recombines TRBV11-3 with TRBJ2-5; 10 bases align to TRBD2. CDR3 length: 15 amino acids. V lost 1 base and J lost 4; bases outside the gene matches: 3. Germline CDR1 SGHNT, CDR2 YENEEA. The CDR3 coding sequence is TGTGCCAGCAGCTTAGGTCCTAGCGGGAGAGAGACCCAGTACTTC. It specifies CASSLGPSGRETQYF. The full variable domain, with the rest looked up from reference TRBV11-3 and TRBJ2-5, is EAGVVQSPRYKIIEKKQPVAFWCNPISGHNTLYWYLQNLGQGPELLIRYENEEAVDDSQLPKDRFSAERLKGVDSTLKIQPAELGDSAVYLCASSLGPSGRETQYFGPGTRLLVL.

V and J are TRBV7-9 and TRBJ2-7; possibly TRBD2 for D (6 bases). CDR3 size: 15 residues. V lost 1 base, J lost 6 bases, and 16 bases lay in between. CDR1 SEHNR and CDR2 FQNEAQ come from the germline V gene (reference sequence). The CDR3 coding sequence is TGTGCCAGCAGCTTAGTGGGGGGTACGTCTTCCGAGCAGTACTTC. It translates to CASSLVGGTSSEQYF.

V and J are TRBV30 and TRBJ2-7; 7 bases align to TRBD1. Per germline, CDR1 GTSNPN and CDR2 SVGIG (reference sequence). Trimming at V came to 8 bases and at J to 2 bases, leaving 9 bases not matched to a gene. This CDR3 contains 13 residues. CDR3: CAMHRDSAYEQYF. CDR3 coding DNA: TGTGCCATGCACAGGGACAGCGCCTACGAGCAGTACTTC.

This clone showed up just a few times. V usage is TRBV2 and J usage is TRBJ1-5; D not certain. The CDR3 has 13 residues. Germline V gene lookup returns CDR1 SNHLY and CDR2 FYNNEI. The V and J ends lost 1 base and 4 bases respectively, with 5 bases between them. The CDR3 bases are TGTGCCAGCAGTGAAGTAAGAAATCAGCCCCAGCATTTT. It translates to CASSEVRNQPQHF.

The rearrangement links TRBV5-5 to TRBJ1-1; D call uncertain. The CDR3 sequence is 14 residues long. Germline V lookup: CDR1 SGHKS, CDR2 YYEKEE (reference sequence). V was clipped by 4 bases and J by 0 bases, with 10 bases between them. The CDR3 reads CASSPATMNTEAFF. The CDR3 nucleotides read TGTGCCAGCAGCCCGGCCACGATGAACACTGAAGCTTTCTTT.

This clone came up a few times. The rearrangement joins TRBV5-4 to TRBJ1-1; TRBD1 agrees at 8 bases. CDR1 and CDR2 from the germline V gene are SGHNT and YYREEE (reference sequence). After removal of 3 bases from V and 3 bases from J, the junction contained 4 bases not matched to a gene. This CDR3 has 14 amino acids. CDR3: CASSSATGDTEAFF. The CDR3 bases are TGTGCCAGCAGCTCCGCGACAGGGGACACTGAAGCTTTCTTT.

CDR3 nucleotides: TGTGCCAGCAGCCAACACGCGGGACAGGCCCTCTACGAGCAGTACTTC. Amino acid sequence: CASSQHAGQALYEQYF. The rearrangement links TRBV14 to TRBJ2-7; TRBD1 matches at 8 bases. V gave up 2 bases and J gave up 3 bases; unmatched junction bases: 9. There are 16 residues in the CDR3. Germline V lookup: CDR1 SGHDN, CDR2 FVKESK.

The V gene is TRBV19, the J gene TRBJ2-1; possible D gene TRBD1, 5 bases. There are 15 residues in the CDR3. Trimming took off 3 bases at V and 3 bases at J, with 12 bases between the two ends. CDR1 is LNHDA and CDR2 is SQIVND in the germline V gene (reference sequence). CDR3 sequence (DNA): TGTGCCAGTAGTATCACAGTGGGGCTCTACAATGAGCAGTTCTTC. Translation gives CASSITVGLYNEQFF.

In this sample, this clone turned up once. This rearrangement joins TRBV25-1 to TRBJ1-1; tentative D call: TRBD1 (5 bases). Trimming removed 2 bases from V and 0 bases from J, with 13 bases in between. The CDR3 totals 16 residues. Per germline, CDR1 MGHDK and CDR2 SYGVNS. For the CDR3, the DNA is TGTGCCAGCAGTGAACCCTTTGGGGGTCTGAACACTGAAGCTTTCTTT. It codes for CASSEPFGGLNTEAFF.

As regards this clone: The same CDR3 arises from other DNA sequences in this sample as well. This chain joins TRBV20-1 and TRBJ2-5, with D uncertain. The CDR3 consists of 11 residues. CDR1 and CDR2 (germline): DFQATT, SNEGSKA (reference sequence). Deletions cut 3 bases from V and 5 bases from J, with 7 bases between. In DNA form, the CDR3 reads TGCAGTGCTAGGGTCAAGGAGACCCAGTACTTC. This sequence encodes CSARVKETQYF.

Many counts were recorded for this clone. The gene calls are TRBV18 and TRBJ2-1, with D possibly TRBD2 on 5 matching bases. V lost 5 bases to trimming and J lost 4 bases, with 9 bases between them. Germline-derived CDR1 and CDR2 are KGHSH and LQKENI. The CDR3 extends over 13 amino acids. The CDR3 nucleotides are TGTGCCAGCTCAACGGGATTATACAATGAGCAGTTCTTC. It yields the protein CASSTGLYNEQFF.

This rearrangement joins TRBV4-2 to TRBJ1-3, with 7 bases identical to TRBD1. V shed 0 bases, J shed 3 bases, and the junction held 8 bases outside the gene matches. This CDR3 spans 17 amino acids. CDR1 and CDR2 (germline): LGHNA, YNFKEQ. CDR3 sequence reads: CASSQDFGGGDGNTIYF. CDR3 bases: TGTGCCAGCAGCCAAGATTTTGGAGGGGGCGATGGAAACACCATATATTTT.

The chain is built from TRBV13 and TRBJ2-7; D possibly uses TRBD1 or TRBD2 (5 bases each). The CDR3 has 15 amino acids. The V gene's germline CDR1 is PRHDT and CDR2 FYEKMQ (reference sequence). Trimming took off 0 bases at V and 3 bases at J, with 12 bases between the two ends. The CDR3: CASSLGGAGSYEQYF. For the CDR3, the DNA is TGTGCCAGCAGCTTAGGCGGGGCAGGGAGCTACGAGCAGTACTTC.

This clone was seen a handful of times. The chain couples TRBV2 to TRBJ1-2; no clear D. Germline lookup yields CDR1 SNHLY and CDR2 FYNNEI. The CDR3 length is 11 residues. Trimming shortened V by 6 bases and J by 2 bases, and 4 bases separated the two germline ends. The CDR3 spells CASRPNYGYTF. The CDR3 bases are TGTGCCAGCAGACCCAACTATGGCTACACCTTC.

The chain joins TRBV7-7 to TRBJ2-1; D uncertain. The CDR3 covers 13 residues. Germline CDR1 SSHAT, CDR2 FNYEAQ (reference sequence). V shed 1 base and J shed 1 base, with 2 bases lying between them. The CDR3 sequence is CASSLGSYNEQFF. The CDR3 DNA reads TGTGCCAGCAGCTTAGGTTCCTACAATGAGCAGTTCTTC.

CDR3 sequence reads: CASSKARDRAGTDTQYF. The CDR3 nucleotides are TGTGCCAGCAGCAAAGCGCGGGACAGGGCTGGCACAGATACGCAGTATTTT. The rearrangement links TRBV21-1 to TRBJ2-3; the DNA was not compared with TRBD1, the D call given in the table. TRBV21-1 is assigned pseudogene status. CDR3 length: 17 residues.

Notes on this clone: This clone may be a read error of a much larger clone one base away. This chain connects TRBV27 to TRBJ2-2; 7 bases are a match to TRBD1. The V gene end was trimmed by 5 bases and the J gene end by 3 bases; junction bases not matched to a gene: 0. In germline, CDR1 is MNHEY, CDR2 SMNVEV (reference sequence). The CDR3 extends over 13 amino acids. The CDR3 DNA is TGTGCCAGCAGTGACAGGGACACCGGGGAGCTGTTTTTT. Amino acids: CASSDRDTGELFF.

The chain carries TRBV6-4 and TRBJ1-5, with D perhaps matching TRBD1 (5 bases). This CDR3 region has 14 residues. From germline, CDR1 is MRHNA and CDR2 SNTAGT. V lost 4 bases and J 1 base, leaving 8 bases between the germline ends. Here the CDR3 reads CASSVGRSNQPQHF. Written as DNA, the CDR3 is TGTGCCAGCAGTGTGGGACGGAGCAATCAGCCCCAGCATTTT.

The rearrangement joins TRBV6-1 to TRBJ2-7; D not resolved. CDR3 length: 14 amino acids. Between the trimmed V and J ends, which lost 2 bases and 2 bases, there was a span of 10 bases. Germline CDR1 reads MNHNS; CDR2 reads SASEGT. The CDR3 region has the DNA TGTGCCAGCAGTGAATTGGTCGCGGCCTACGAGCAGTACTTC. Encoded protein: CASSELVAAYEQYF.

The chain uses TRBV5-3 and TRBJ2-1, with TRBD2 matching over 8 bases. TRBV5-3 has ORF status, its function being uncertain. Losses at the gene ends were 4 bases for V and 5 bases for J; bases not matched to a gene: 8. This CDR3 comprises 15 residues. The chain's CDR3 is CARSQAGLGDNEQFF. The CDR3 coding sequence is TGTGCCAGAAGCCAGGCGGGACTAGGTGACAATGAGCAGTTCTTC.

The chain links TRBV7-2 to TRBJ1-2, with 8 bases lining up with TRBD1. CDR3 length: 17 residues. CDR1 is SGHTA and CDR2 is FQGNSA in the germline V gene. The V gene end was trimmed by 1 base and the J gene end by 11 bases; junction bases not matched to a gene: 18. CDR3 amino acids: CASSLGLGRGQGSSYTF. DNA for the CDR3: TGTGCCAGCAGCTTAGGGTTGGGCAGGGGGCAAGGTAGTAGTTACACCTTC.

This clone appeared a few times. V is TRBV10-1 and J is TRBJ2-7; D not resolved. Per germline, CDR1 WNHNN and CDR2 SYGVQD (reference sequence). There are 13 residues in the CDR3. Trimming cost V 0 bases and J 2 bases, with 5 bases left between them. In DNA, the CDR3 is TGCGCCAGCAGTGAGTCTAGCACCTACGAGCAGTACTTC. Translating it yields CASSESSTYEQYF.

This rearrangement joins TRBV29-1 to TRBJ2-7; no firm D call. Germline V gene lookup returns CDR1 SQVTM and CDR2 ANQGSEA. Trimming left V 4 bases short and J 0 bases short, with 19 bases between. This CDR3 has 16 amino acids. CDR3 nucleotides: TGCAGCGTTGTAGGTTCCCGTCGCGCCCGCTCCTACGAGCAGTACTTC. Translated, it gives CSVVGSRRARSYEQYF.

The rearrangement links TRBV5-4 to TRBJ1-2; 10 bases match TRBD1. The CDR3 is 13 amino acids. CDR1 is SGHNT and CDR2 is YYREEE in the germline V gene (reference sequence). With 4 bases clipped from V and 8 bases from J, the junction kept 5 bases outside the gene matches. Here the CDR3 reads CASSRQGAMGYTF. CDR3 nucleotides: TGTGCCAGCAGCCGACAGGGGGCGATGGGCTACACCTTC. The entire variable domain, with the rest obtained from reference TRBV5-4 and TRBJ1-2, is as follows: ETGVTQSPTHLIKTRGQQVTLRCSSQSGHNTVSWYQQALGQGPQFIFQYYREEENGRGNFPPRFSGLQFPNYSSELNVNALELDDSALYLCASSRQGAMGYTFGSGTRLTVV.